This entry features one TCR beta chain sequence. What it recognizes is unknown. The germline gives CDR1 SGHRS, CDR2 YFSETQ. CDR3 length equals 16 residues. J was trimmed by 5 bases and V by 0 bases; bases with no gene match: 9. The sample is drawn from a study of cytomegalovirus exposure and HLA in healthy donors. General observations from the study: A classifier reportedly called cytomegalovirus status with high sensitivity and specificity.

This PCR relied on a set of 60 Vbeta primers and 13 Jbeta primers. Method: immunoSEQ multiplex PCR; TCRdb's copy keeps in-frame clones and lacks some. The sample consists of 110,000 or so clones, over 65% of them appearing once. The V and J genes are TRBV5-1 and TRBJ1-2; 8 positions agree with TRBD1. The sequence came from a woman in her 30s in good health and CMV-seropositive. Sample: PBMCs. CDR3 in amino acids: CASSLAAGGAQYGYTF. The CDR3 DNA is TGCGCCAGCAGCTTGGCGGCAGGGGGCGCTCAATATGGCTACACCTTC.